A single sample is the source of the 17 T cell receptor beta chains below, sequenced in a study of control samples from healthy donors and cancer patients. Profiled with immunoSEQ multiplex PCR; TCRdb holds only in-frame clones, not every one. The sample has about 140,000 clones, around 90% seen once. The sequencing sample was made of blood. The origin of the receptors is a man aged 30-40 years in good health.

As DNA, the CDR3 is TGTGCCAGCAGTTTAGAGGACACTGAAGCTTTCTTT. It translates to CASSLEDTEAFF. The chain employs TRBV28 and TRBJ1-1; D uncertain. This CDR3 contains 12 residues. The V and J ends lost 2 bases and 3 bases respectively, with 4 bases between them. Germline CDR1 MDHEN, CDR2 SYDVKM.

Notes on this clone: Within the sample, other DNA sequences also encode this same CDR3. The rearrangement joins TRBV19 to TRBJ2-7, with a tentative D call TRBD1 (5 bases). Between the trimmed V and J ends, which lost 2 bases and 1 base, there was a span of 6 bases. This CDR3 is 13 amino acids long. The germline V gene encodes CDR1 LNHDA and CDR2 SQIVND (reference sequence). As DNA, the CDR3 is TGTGCCAGTAGTATACAGGGTTCCTACGAGCAGTACTTC. This translates into CASSIQGSYEQYF.

The chain recombines TRBV28 with TRBJ1-2, with D uncertain. Germline assignment: CDR1 MDHEN and CDR2 SYDVKM. Between the trimmed V and J ends, which lost 3 bases and 4 bases, there was a span of 12 bases. The CDR3 totals 14 residues. CDR3 in amino acids: CASSFTRAGYGYTF. The CDR3 DNA reads TGTGCCAGCAGTTTTACTAGGGCTGGCTATGGCTACACCTTC.

The V gene is TRBV28, the J gene TRBJ1-2; a weak D match, TRBD1 (5 bases). This CDR3 contains 14 residues. The germline V gene encodes CDR1 MDHEN and CDR2 SYDVKM. Trimming stripped 7 bases from V and 0 bases from J, with 12 bases between. CDR3 in amino acids: CASKNRPTNYGYTF. Here the CDR3 DNA reads TGTGCCAGCAAGAACAGGCCGACTAACTATGGCTACACCTTC.

The chain couples TRBV6-2 or TRBV6-3 to TRBJ2-1, with D possibly being TRBD1 (5 bases). This CDR3 comprises 17 residues. Germline CDR1 MNHEY, CDR2 SVGEGT. Trimming removed 2 bases from V and 0 bases from J, with 14 bases in between. The CDR3 DNA reads as TGTGCCAGCAGTTACGGGTTGACAGAGAGCTCCTACAATGAGCAGTTCTTC. It encodes CASSYGLTESSYNEQFF.

The CDR3 loop reads CASSYGGDTEAFF. CDR3 nucleotides: TGTGCCAGCAGCTACGGAGGCGACACTGAAGCTTTCTTT. The genes are TRBV3-1 (or the pseudogene TRBV3-2) and TRBJ1-1; no reliable D call. V was trimmed by 5 bases and J by 3 bases, leaving 10 bases between them. CDR3 size: 13 residues. Germline V CDR1 and CDR2: LGHDT, YNNKEL (reference sequence).

V gene TRBV25-1 combines with J gene TRBJ1-4; a weak D match, TRBD1 (6 bases). Germline lookup yields CDR1 MGHDK and CDR2 SYGVNS. V was cut by 7 bases and J by 0 bases, with 15 bases left in between. The CDR3 is made up of 16 amino acids. The CDR3 bases are TGTGCCAGCACCCACAGAGGGGGGTCAACTAATGAAAAACTGTTTTTT. This sequence encodes CASTHRGGSTNEKLFF.

This clone was recorded a few times. Different DNA sequences within this sample yield the same CDR3. The rearrangement links TRBV4-1 to TRBJ1-5; no reliable D call. Germline V gene sequence: CDR1 MGHRA, CDR2 YSYEKL. V was pared by 0 bases and J by 4 bases, with 10 bases between. The CDR3 has 15 residues. Here the CDR3 DNA reads TGCGCCAGCAGCCAAGACGGCCAGTTTAATCAGCCCCAGCATTTT. Protein: CASSQDGQFNQPQHF.

The gene calls are TRBV5-1 and TRBJ2-7; D possibly corresponds to TRBD1 (6 bases). This CDR3 has 15 residues. The V end lost 0 bases, the J end lost 0 bases, and 10 bases lay between the germline ends. CDR1 SGHRS and CDR2 YFSETQ come from the germline V gene. CDR3 sequence: CASSLVPRGSYEQYF. CDR3 DNA sequence: TGCGCCAGCAGCTTGGTACCCAGGGGCTCCTACGAGCAGTACTTC.

The V call is TRBV10-3, the J call TRBJ2-3; 9 positions agree with TRBD2. The V segment lost 0 bases and the J segment 0 bases; nucleotides outside the gene matches: 4. This CDR3 region has 17 residues. Germline CDR1 ENHRY, CDR2 SYGVKD. DNA of the CDR3: TGTGCCATCAGTGAGTCCTTAGCGGGGGCGAGCACAGATACGCAGTATTTT. Protein product: CAISESLAGASTDTQYF.

This rearrangement joins TRBV19 to TRBJ1-4, with 8 bases matching TRBD1. J lost 8 bases, V lost 3 bases, and 5 bases had no gene match. From germline, CDR1 is LNHDA and CDR2 SQIVND (reference sequence). This CDR3 has 14 residues. CDR3 bases: TGTGCCAGTAGTATGGGACAGGTCGGGGAAAAACTGTTTTTT. Translation gives CASSMGQVGEKLFF.

This sequence joins TRBV19 and TRBJ1-2, with a weak D call TRBD1 (6 bases). Germline CDR1 reads LNHDA; CDR2 reads SQIVND (reference sequence). The CDR3 sequence is 16 residues long. Trimming took off 1 base at V and 2 bases at J, with 14 bases between the two ends. CDR3 region: CASSIGSLGTNYGYTF. The CDR3 coding sequence is TGTGCCAGTAGTATAGGGAGTCTCGGGACAAACTATGGCTACACCTTC.

CDR3 coding DNA: TGTGCCAGCAGAAGGACACGTGATAGCAATCAGCCCCAGCATTTT. It yields the protein CASRRTRDSNQPQHF. The V gene is TRBV6-5, the J gene TRBJ1-5; D might be TRBD1 (5 bases). The CDR3 sequence is 15 residues long. With 6 bases removed from V and 0 bases from J, the gap between germline ends came to 12 bases. Germline V gives CDR1 MNHEY, CDR2 SVGAGI.

The chain uses TRBV28 and TRBJ2-3, with 7 bases identical to TRBD1. CDR3 size: 16 residues. Germline trimming cut 5 bases from V and 0 bases from J; bases unmatched to any gene: 8. Germline V gene data show CDR1 as MDHEN and CDR2 as SYDVKM. DNA of the CDR3: TGTGCCAGCAGTCCACTCGGGACAGCGAGCACAGATACGCAGTATTTT. This codes for CASSPLGTASTDTQYF.

The chain combines TRBV13 with TRBJ2-1; 9 bases match TRBD2. Germline values: CDR1 PRHDT, CDR2 FYEKMQ (reference sequence). The V segment lost 5 bases and the J segment 4 bases; nucleotides outside the gene matches: 6. The CDR3 totals 15 residues. In DNA, the CDR3 is TGTGCCAGCAGCCCCGCGGGGGGGCAATACAATGAGCAGTTCTTC. It yields the protein CASSPAGGQYNEQFF.

The J gene is TRBJ2-3, the V gene TRBV9, with a tentative D call TRBD2 (6 bases). This CDR3 is built from 17 residues. Trimming removed 0 bases from V and 3 bases from J, with 17 bases in between. Germline lookup yields CDR1 SGDLS and CDR2 YYNGEE. CDR3 in DNA: TGTGCCAGCAGCGTAGCTGGGACTCCGGGTTTGACAGATACGCAGTATTTT. This encodes CASSVAGTPGLTDTQYF.

The V gene is TRBV7-3, the J gene TRBJ2-2, with 11 positions matching TRBD2. V shed 1 base and J 1 base; nucleotides not matched to a gene: 2. The CDR3 is made up of 17 amino acids. Germline assignment: CDR1 SGHTA and CDR2 FQGTGA. This CDR3 is CASSLRTSGLNTGELFF. CDR3 in DNA: TGTGCCAGCAGCTTAAGGACTAGCGGGTTGAACACCGGGGAGCTGTTTTTT.